The rows below give T cell receptor beta chains drawn from one sample of a study of T cell responses to AZD1222 COVID-19 vaccine. Produced via immunoSEQ multiplex PCR; TCRdb's table is partial and in-frame only. The sample lists 70,000 or so clones, roughly 80% occurring once. Specimen: peripheral blood, collected 28 days after the second AZD1222 dose. These receptors were collected from an adult who received the AZD1222 COVID-19 vaccine. Each CDR3 is given with its conserved first and last residue. A D gene is named only where the DNA matches it firmly. Expanded clones are given a class, and other clones once, few, many or no size at all.

v_gene: TRBV6-5
abundance: NA
j_gene: TRBJ1-3
d_gene: TRBD1
CDR3aa: CASSRDSGNTIYF
CDR3nt: TGTGCCAGCAGCCGGGACAGTGGAAACACCATATATTTT

v_gene: TRBV30
abundance: NA
j_gene: TRBJ2-7
d_gene: TRBD2
CDR3aa: CAWRSPGTSWPYEQYF
CDR3nt: TGTGCCTGGCGATCGCCAGGGACTAGTTGGCCCTACGAGCAGTACTTC

v_gene: TRBV9
abundance: NA
j_gene: TRBJ1-1
d_gene: NA
CDR3aa: CASSVQGALEGAFF
CDR3nt: TGTGCCAGCAGCGTACAGGGCGCCCTTGAAGGAGCTTTCTTT

v_gene: TRBV2
abundance: NA
j_gene: TRBJ2-3
d_gene: TRBD2
CDR3aa: CASRTQRGEGDTQYF
CDR3nt: TGTGCCAGCAGGACCCAGCGGGGAGAGGGAGATACGCAGTATTTT

v_gene: TRBV5-8
abundance: NA
j_gene: TRBJ1-5
d_gene: NA
CDR3aa: CASSWDLGAQPQHF
CDR3nt: TGTGCCAGCAGCTGGGACCTGGGGGCCCAGCCCCAGCATTTT

v_gene: TRBV5-1
abundance: NA
j_gene: TRBJ2-2
d_gene: TRBD2
CDR3aa: CASSLGASGGTGELFF
CDR3nt: TGCGCCAGCAGCTTGGGGGCTAGCGGGGGAACCGGGGAGCTGTTTTTT

v_gene: TRBV29-1
abundance: once
j_gene: TRBJ2-3
d_gene: NA
CDR3aa: CSVESSSLRTDTQYF
CDR3nt: TGCAGCGTTGAGTCCAGCTCCCTACGCACAGATACGCAGTATTTT

v_gene: TRBV9
abundance: NA
j_gene: TRBJ1-2
d_gene: NA
CDR3aa: CASTRGEVYGYTF
CDR3nt: TGTGCCAGCACCCGGGGCGAGGTCTATGGCTACACCTTC

v_gene: TRBV19
abundance: NA
j_gene: TRBJ2-7
d_gene: TRBD1
CDR3aa: CASSPPTGVGLQQYF
CDR3nt: TGTGCCAGTAGCCCCCCGACAGGGGTCGGTTTGCAGCAGTACTTC

v_gene: TRBV5-1
abundance: NA
j_gene: TRBJ1-2
d_gene: NA
CDR3aa: CASSLGQGSEDGYTF
CDR3nt: TGCGCCAGCAGCTTGGGGCAGGGTTCCGAGGATGGCTACACCTTC

v_gene: TRBV6-5
abundance: NA
j_gene: TRBJ2-3
d_gene: NA
CDR3aa: CASSTTGHLTDTQYF
CDR3nt: TGTGCCAGCAGCACCACAGGACACCTCACAGATACGCAGTATTTT

v_gene: TRBV7-9
abundance: NA
j_gene: TRBJ2-2
d_gene: TRBD1
CDR3aa: CASSGTGTGVTGELFF
CDR3nt: TGTGCCAGCAGCGGAACCGGGACAGGGGTCACCGGGGAGCTGTTTTTT

v_gene: TRBV19
abundance: NA
j_gene: TRBJ1-1
d_gene: NA
CDR3aa: CASSWGEMNTEAFF
CDR3nt: TGTGCCAGTAGTTGGGGGGAGATGAACACTGAAGCTTTCTTT

v_gene: TRBV6-5
abundance: NA
j_gene: TRBJ1-1
d_gene: TRBD1
CDR3aa: CASSYSTKDRKAFF
CDR3nt: TGTGCCAGCAGTTACTCGACTAAGGACAGGAAAGCTTTCTTT

v_gene: TRBV2
abundance: NA
j_gene: TRBJ1-2
d_gene: NA
CDR3aa: CASSNRVGHYGYTF
CDR3nt: TGTGCCAGCAGTAACAGGGTTGGTCACTATGGCTACACCTTC

v_gene: TRBV5-5
abundance: NA
j_gene: TRBJ1-5
d_gene: NA
CDR3aa: CASSEYSNQPQHF
CDR3nt: TGTGCCAGCTCAGAATATAGCAATCAGCCCCAGCATTTT

v_gene: TRBV5-1
abundance: NA
j_gene: TRBJ2-2
d_gene: TRBD1
CDR3aa: CASSWTGGGELFF
CDR3nt: TGCGCCAGCAGCTGGACAGGGGGCGGGGAGCTGTTTTTT

v_gene: TRBV18
abundance: once
j_gene: TRBJ1-2
d_gene: NA
CDR3aa: CASSASAYGYTF
CDR3nt: TGTGCCAGCTCCGCTTCTGCCTATGGCTACACCTTC

v_gene: TRBV15
abundance: NA
j_gene: TRBJ2-3
d_gene: NA
CDR3aa: CATSSPPGGRLDTQYF
CDR3nt: TGTGCCACCAGCTCACCCCCCGGGGGTCGGCTAGATACGCAGTATTTT

v_gene: TRBV27
abundance: NA
j_gene: TRBJ2-3
d_gene: NA
CDR3aa: CASSFFFGDTQYF
CDR3nt: TGTGCCAGCAGTTTCTTCTTTGGAGATACGCAGTATTTT

v_gene: TRBV6-5
abundance: NA
j_gene: TRBJ2-7
d_gene: NA
CDR3aa: CASSYGTSYEQYF
CDR3nt: TGTGCCAGCAGTTACGGGACCTCCTACGAGCAGTACTTC

v_gene: TRBV19
abundance: NA
j_gene: TRBJ2-2
d_gene: NA
CDR3aa: CASSLGRTTGELFF
CDR3nt: TGTGCCAGTAGTTTGGGGAGGACCACCGGGGAGCTGTTTTTT

v_gene: TRBV7-9
abundance: NA
j_gene: TRBJ1-1
d_gene: NA
CDR3aa: CASSSSGGAMNTEAFF
CDR3nt: TGTGCCAGCAGCTCGTCGGGGGGAGCGATGAACACTGAAGCTTTCTTT

v_gene: TRBV12-3/TRBV12-4
abundance: NA
j_gene: TRBJ2-5
d_gene: NA
CDR3aa: CASSKQETQYF
CDR3nt: TGTGCCAGCAGCAAACAAGAGACCCAGTACTTC

v_gene: TRBV12-5
abundance: NA
j_gene: TRBJ2-2
d_gene: NA
CDR3aa: CASGLPYPGELFF
CDR3nt: TGTGCTAGTGGTTTGCCATACCCCGGGGAGCTGTTTTTT

v_gene: TRBV6-4
abundance: NA
j_gene: TRBJ2-3
d_gene: NA
CDR3aa: CASSDGGASTDTQYF
CDR3nt: TGTGCCAGCAGTGACGGGGGGGCCAGCACAGATACGCAGTATTTT

v_gene: TRBV5-1
abundance: NA
j_gene: TRBJ2-7
d_gene: NA
CDR3aa: CASSLDRRAYEQYF
CDR3nt: TGCGCCAGCAGCTTAGATCGCAGGGCGTACGAGCAGTACTTC

v_gene: TRBV6-5
abundance: once
j_gene: TRBJ2-2
d_gene: NA
CDR3aa: CASSYPGPTGELFF
CDR3nt: TGTGCCAGCAGTTACCCAGGGCCCACCGGGGAGCTGTTTTTT

v_gene: TRBV9
abundance: NA
j_gene: TRBJ2-1
d_gene: NA
CDR3aa: CASSPPFGVDEQFF
CDR3nt: TGTGCCAGCAGCCCACCCTTTGGAGTGGATGAGCAGTTCTTC

v_gene: TRBV7-7
abundance: NA
j_gene: TRBJ2-5
d_gene: TRBD1
CDR3aa: CASSLTGGLVETQYF
CDR3nt: TGTGCCAGCAGCTTAACAGGGGGCCTTGTGGAGACCCAGTACTTC

v_gene: TRBV19
abundance: NA
j_gene: TRBJ2-3
d_gene: NA
CDR3aa: CASSIGTSGDTQYF
CDR3nt: TGTGCCAGTAGCATCGGTACTTCGGGGGATACGCAGTATTTT

v_gene: TRBV7-8
abundance: NA
j_gene: TRBJ1-1
d_gene: NA
CDR3aa: CASSSKQFGQNTEAFF
CDR3nt: TGTGCCAGCAGCTCTAAACAATTTGGACAGAACACTGAAGCTTTCTTT

v_gene: TRBV10-3
abundance: NA
j_gene: TRBJ1-6
d_gene: NA
CDR3aa: CAIRGSYNSPLHF
CDR3nt: TGTGCCATCAGGGGATCCTATAATTCACCCCTCCACTTT

v_gene: TRBV14
abundance: NA
j_gene: TRBJ1-2
d_gene: TRBD1
CDR3aa: CASSQGRGTAYGYTF
CDR3nt: TGTGCCAGCAGCCAAGGGAGAGGGACAGCCTATGGCTACACCTTC

v_gene: TRBV27
abundance: NA
j_gene: TRBJ2-7
d_gene: NA
CDR3aa: CASSFSYNIGRGEKQYF
CDR3nt: TGTGCCAGCAGTTTCTCGTATAACATCGGTAGGGGGGAGAAGCAGTACTTC

v_gene: TRBV6-2/TRBV6-3
abundance: NA
j_gene: TRBJ1-1
d_gene: NA
CDR3aa: CASSYNGFNTEAFF
CDR3nt: TGTGCCAGCAGTTACAATGGGTTCAACACTGAAGCTTTCTTT

v_gene: TRBV7-2
abundance: NA
j_gene: TRBJ2-2
d_gene: NA
CDR3aa: CASSFGHPLNTGELFF
CDR3nt: TGTGCCAGCAGCTTCGGGCACCCCTTGAACACCGGGGAGCTGTTTTTT

v_gene: TRBV25-1
abundance: NA
j_gene: TRBJ1-1
d_gene: NA
CDR3aa: CASSPPQGAAFF
CDR3nt: TGTGCCAGCAGTCCGCCACAGGGTGCGGCTTTCTTT

v_gene: TRBV9
abundance: NA
j_gene: TRBJ1-1
d_gene: NA
CDR3aa: CASSGMNTEAFF
CDR3nt: TGTGCCAGCAGCGGAATGAACACTGAAGCTTTCTTT